A selection of T cell receptor beta chains follows, all from one sample in a study of T-cell reconstitution after alpha-beta-depleted transplantation in children. Each CDR3 protein gets one entry after TCRdb re-called the PCR reads with MiXCR. The sample includes about 610,000 distinct CDR3 sequences, roughly a tenth of them seen just once. The sample consisted of PBMCs from the stem cell graft donor, taken from the stem cell graft. These receptors all come from a human donor who donated a stem cell graft to a child with acute myeloid leukemia. CDR3s include the opening cysteine and the closing phenylalanine or tryptophan. The D gene is left open where the match is weak. Expanded clones are given a class, and other clones once, few, many or no size at all.

DNA,CDR3,D,size,J,V
TGCAGCGCTGCAGGGGGGGGTCGAGAATGGAGCTCCTACGAGCAGTACTTC,CSAAGGGREWSSYEQYF,NA,NA,TRBJ2-7,TRBV20-1
TGTGCCAGCAGCTTCGGAGGGGCTACCTACGAGCAGTACTTC,CASSFGGATYEQYF,NA,NA,TRBJ2-7,TRBV7-9
TGTGCCAGCAGCCAAGTTCCGAGGGGCACCGGGGAGCTGTTTTTT,CASSQVPRGTGELFF,NA,NA,TRBJ2-2,TRBV3-1
TGCGCCAGCAGCTCCCTTCAACAAGAGACCCAGTACTTC,CASSSLQQETQYF,NA,few,TRBJ2-5,TRBV5-1
TGTGCCAGCACCCCCCCGGCAGGGGAGCTGTTTTTT,CASTPPAGELFF,NA,many,TRBJ2-2,TRBV6-2/TRBV6-3
TGTGCCACCAGCAGAGATCTGGCAGGGCTGGGCTATGGCTACACCTTC,CATSRDLAGLGYGYTF,NA,NA,TRBJ1-2,TRBV15
TGCAGCGTTACGGGGCAGGGGACGGGTCATCAGCCCCAGCATTTT,CSVTGQGTGHQPQHF,NA,NA,TRBJ1-5,TRBV29-1
TGCAGCGTTGACGGGCCAGGGGTGGTGCACCACACTGAAGCTTTCTTT,CSVDGPGVVHHTEAFF,NA,many,TRBJ1-1,TRBV29-1
TGTGCCAGCAGTCTTCCCCCGGGACAGGGGTTCGGGGCCAACGTCCTGACTTTC,CASSLPPGQGFGANVLTF,TRBD1,NA,TRBJ2-6,TRBV6-1
TGTGCCATCAGTGCGTCCCCGGGAGGGCAGTTCTTC,CAISASPGGQFF,TRBD2,NA,TRBJ2-1,TRBV10-3
TGTGCCAGCAGCTTAATCCCTCAGACGGGCTCCTACAATGAGCAGTTCTTC,CASSLIPQTGSYNEQFF,NA,many,TRBJ2-1,TRBV11-1
TGCAGTGCTAGGGGTCAGGGGGTGAAAGAGACCCAGTACTTC,CSARGQGVKETQYF,TRBD1,many,TRBJ2-5,TRBV20-1
TGCGCCAGCAGCTTGGAGACTAGAGGGTCGGCAGATACGCAGTATTTT,CASSLETRGSADTQYF,NA,NA,TRBJ2-3,TRBV5-1
TGTGCCAGCAGCCCCCTTTTACCCGGGGAGCTGTTTTTT,CASSPLLPGELFF,NA,NA,TRBJ2-2,TRBV14
TGTGCCAGCTCCTCCTACAGCTCCTACAATGAGCAGTTCTTC,CASSSYSSYNEQFF,NA,few,TRBJ2-1,TRBV6-2/TRBV6-3
TGTGCCAGCGGCGGGCGACAGGGGGGTGAAGCTTTCTTT,CASGGRQGGEAFF,TRBD1,few,TRBJ1-1,TRBV7-9
TGCAGTGCACAGGACAGGCCGAACACTGAAGCTTTCTTT,CSAQDRPNTEAFF,TRBD1,few,TRBJ1-1,TRBV20-1
TGCAGCGTGAGGGGTTATAGCCACGAGCAGTACTTC,CSVRGYSHEQYF,NA,few,TRBJ2-7,TRBV29-1
TGCGCCAGCAGCCAAGATCGGAAAGCCCTAGAGACCCAGTACTTC,CASSQDRKALETQYF,NA,NA,TRBJ2-5,TRBV4-3
TGTGCCAGCAGCCAAGACGGGGGAGGCCAAGAGACCCAGTACTTC,CASSQDGGGQETQYF,NA,many,TRBJ2-5,TRBV3-1
TGTGCCAGCAGCTCGACTAGTTATGAGCAGTTCTTC,CASSSTSYEQFF,NA,few,TRBJ2-1,TRBV7-8
TGTGCCAGCAGTTTCCTCGTAGCGGGACGGTATGAGCAGTTCTTC,CASSFLVAGRYEQFF,TRBD2,few,TRBJ2-1,TRBV28
TGTGCCAGCATCCCTGAAGAGGGAGCCACGGATGAGCAGTTCTTC,CASIPEEGATDEQFF,NA,NA,TRBJ2-1,TRBV11-2
TGTGCCAGCAGCCAAGATCGAGTACGGAATGAGCAGTTCTTC,CASSQDRVRNEQFF,NA,once,TRBJ2-1,TRBV3-1
TGCGCCAGCAGCTTCTCACACGAGGGTTCACCCCTCCACTTT,CASSFSHEGSPLHF,NA,NA,TRBJ1-6,TRBV5-1
TGTGCCAGCAGCTTAGTTGCAGGGCCGCACGAGCAGTACTTC,CASSLVAGPHEQYF,NA,many,TRBJ2-7,TRBV7-2
TGTGCCAGCAGCTCACAGCGGAACACCGGGGAGCTGTTTTTT,CASSSQRNTGELFF,NA,NA,TRBJ2-2,TRBV7-2
TGTGCCAGCACGAGGACAGGGGTTTCAGATACGCAGTATTTT,CASTRTGVSDTQYF,TRBD1,few,TRBJ2-3,TRBV5-4
TGTGCCAGCAGTTTAGAAGGGACCCGCAATGAGCAGTTCTTC,CASSLEGTRNEQFF,NA,few,TRBJ2-1,TRBV12-3/TRBV12-4
TGCAGTGCTAGATCGGGGGTCAGAGCCAAAAACATTCAGTACTTC,CSARSGVRAKNIQYF,NA,NA,TRBJ2-4,TRBV20-1
TGCGCCAGCAGCCCCAGGACTAGCGGGAGGGTGGAGACCCAGTACTTC,CASSPRTSGRVETQYF,TRBD2,NA,TRBJ2-5,TRBV4-3
TGTGCCAGCAGTCCGAGGACTAGCGGGAGTCGGCGGGAGCAGTTCTTC,CASSPRTSGSRREQFF,TRBD2,few,TRBJ2-1,TRBV28
TGTGCCAGCAGCGTAGGGACTAGCGCGTGGGAGACCCAGTACTTC,CASSVGTSAWETQYF,TRBD2,NA,TRBJ2-5,TRBV9
TGTGCCAGCAGCTATGGGGTCACCGGGGAGCTGTTTTTT,CASSYGVTGELFF,NA,NA,TRBJ2-2,TRBV5-6
TGTGCCAGCAGCTTATTGGGACAGGGGTACAATGAGCAGTTCTTC,CASSLLGQGYNEQFF,TRBD1,many,TRBJ2-1,TRBV7-3
TGTGCCAGCAGCCCCCGGATTGGACCCCAAGAGACCCAGTACTTC,CASSPRIGPQETQYF,NA,NA,TRBJ2-5,TRBV7-2
TGTGCCAGCAGCCAAGATAACGAAGCTTTCTTT,CASSQDNEAFF,NA,few,TRBJ1-1,TRBV4-2
TGCGCCAGCAGCCAAGATGTGGTCGGGACGGCCATTCAGTACTTC,CASSQDVVGTAIQYF,NA,NA,TRBJ2-4,TRBV4-3
TGTGCCAGCCCGGGGGAGTCCTACGAGCAGTACTTC,CASPGESYEQYF,NA,NA,TRBJ2-7,TRBV21-1
TGTGCCAGCAGCCCTAGGCGAGGGGGAGGGGGCACAGATACGCAGTATTTT,CASSPRRGGGGTDTQYF,NA,many,TRBJ2-3,TRBV4-2
TGTGCCATCAGTGAGTCGGGAAGGGACAAGGGACAATACGAGCAGTACTTC,CAISESGRDKGQYEQYF,NA,many,TRBJ2-7,TRBV10-3
TGTGCCAGCAGCCGAGATCCAGGACTAGCGGGAATTGTGGAGACCCAGTACTTC,CASSRDPGLAGIVETQYF,TRBD2,many,TRBJ2-5,TRBV4-2
TGTGCCAGCAGCAATCCGGCAGGGGGCCGAACAGATACGCAGTATTTT,CASSNPAGGRTDTQYF,NA,few,TRBJ2-3,TRBV21-1
TGTGCCACCAGCCTGACAGGGAACACCGGGGAGCTGTTTTTT,CATSLTGNTGELFF,NA,few,TRBJ2-2,TRBV15
TGTGCCAGCAGCTCGGGACAGGGGGGTCACAATGAGCAGTTCTTC,CASSSGQGGHNEQFF,TRBD1,many,TRBJ2-1,TRBV11-2
TGCAGCTTTATGTACCAAGAGGCCCAGTACTTC,CSFMYQEAQYF,NA,NA,TRBJ2-5,TRBV29-1
TGCAGCGTCTTGGGGTACGGATCCCCCTACAATGAGCAGTTCTTC,CSVLGYGSPYNEQFF,NA,few,TRBJ2-1,TRBV29-1
TGTGCCAGCAGCTTCGGACTAGCGGGAAACAATGAGCAGTTCTTC,CASSFGLAGNNEQFF,TRBD2,many,TRBJ2-1,TRBV11-1
TGTGCCAGCAGCCGCCCGGGACAGGGAGGAAGGTCCTACGAGCAGTACTTC,CASSRPGQGGRSYEQYF,TRBD1,NA,TRBJ2-7,TRBV6-1
TGTGCCAGCAGTGAATCTTGGGCGGAAGCTTTCTTT,CASSESWAEAFF,NA,few,TRBJ1-1,TRBV6-1
TGTGCCAGCAGAAACGCCCTTTCTAATGGCTACACCTTC,CASRNALSNGYTF,NA,few,TRBJ1-2,TRBV12-3/TRBV12-4
TGTGCCAGCAGTGATTGGACAGGTGGAAATGAGCAGTTCTTC,CASSDWTGGNEQFF,TRBD1,NA,TRBJ2-1,TRBV25-1
TGTGCCAGCAGTCGACAGTTAGCAGATACGCAGTATTTT,CASSRQLADTQYF,NA,NA,TRBJ2-3,TRBV12-3/TRBV12-4